Presented here are 30 T cell receptor beta chains from one specimen sequenced in a study of blood T cell repertoires in COVID-19. Clones were sequenced by immunoSEQ multiplex PCR, and TCRdb holds only the in-frame ones, with some missing. In the table there are under 300,000 clones, 75% to 85% of which are singletons. Sequencing was carried out using peripheral blood. These receptors all stem from a woman aged 60-70 years with active or convalescent COVID-19.

The chain employs TRBV7-3 and TRBJ2-3, with TRBD2 matching 8 bases. The CDR3 extends over 15 amino acids. Per germline, CDR1 SGHTA and CDR2 FQGTGA. The V gene end was trimmed by 2 bases and the J gene end by 2 bases; junction bases not matched to a gene: 3. CDR3 in amino acids: CASSLRGGNTDTQYF. The DNA for the CDR3 is TGTGCCAGCAGCTTACGGGGGGGCAACACAGATACGCAGTATTTT.

The V gene is TRBV9, the J gene TRBJ1-1; no clear D gene. Trimming left V 1 base short and J 2 bases short, with 6 bases between. The CDR3 length is 13 residues. CDR1 SGDLS and CDR2 YYNGEE come from the germline V gene. The CDR3 here is CASSVTGNTEAFF. In DNA, the CDR3 is TGTGCCAGCAGCGTAACGGGAAACACTGAAGCTTTCTTT.

A few counts support this clone. Different DNA sequences within this sample yield the same CDR3. The V call is TRBV11-2, the J call TRBJ2-1; TRBD1 agrees at 12 bases. Trimming removed 6 bases from V and 7 bases from J; junction bases left unmatched: 7. Germline loops: CDR1 SGHAT, CDR2 FQNNGV. This CDR3 has 15 amino acids. This chain's CDR3 is CASRLGQGAGNEQFF. CDR3 coding DNA: TGTGCCAGCAGGCTGGGACAGGGGGCTGGGAATGAGCAGTTCTTC.

The J gene is TRBJ1-6, the V gene TRBV19; 9 positions agree with TRBD1. The CDR3 has 13 amino acids. The trim removed 7 bases at V and 10 bases at J, leaving 5 bases unmatched. The V gene's germline CDR1 is LNHDA and CDR2 SQIVND (reference sequence). Here the CDR3 reads CASNNRGQSPLHF. The CDR3 region has the DNA TGTGCCAGTAATAACAGGGGGCAATCACCCCTCCACTTT.

The chain links TRBV6-2 or TRBV6-3 to TRBJ1-2; no reliable D call. CDR1 MNHEY and CDR2 SVGEGT come from the germline V gene. This CDR3 region has 15 residues. V shed 2 bases and J shed 1 base, with 11 bases lying between them. The DNA of the CDR3 is TGTGCCAGCAGTTACGGCAGTGTCATTAACTATGGCTACACCTTC. Encoded protein: CASSYGSVINYGYTF.

V and J are TRBV7-6 and TRBJ1-4; D remains unclear. V lost 1 base and J lost 7, with 13 bases in between. The CDR3 runs 15 residues. Germline V gene sequence: CDR1 SGHVS, CDR2 FNYEAQ. CDR3 loop: CASSLGVVSGEKLFF. The CDR3 DNA reads TGTGCCAGCAGCTTAGGGGTGGTTTCAGGTGAAAAACTGTTTTTT.

The chain has TRBV4-1 and TRBJ2-3, with TRBD2 as a possible D gene (5 bases). CDR1 is MGHRA, CDR2 YSYEKL, per germline. CDR3 length: 17 amino acids. V was clipped by 4 bases and J by 3 bases, with 20 bases between them. The CDR3 nucleotides are TGCGCCAGCAGCCTTCGAGGGCCCCAGTTAGGAACAGATACGCAGTATTTT. Encoded protein: CASSLRGPQLGTDTQYF.

The chain is built from TRBV7-8 and TRBJ1-1; 10 bases match TRBD1. The CDR3 length is 15 residues. Losses at the gene ends were 5 bases for V and 5 bases for J; bases not matched to a gene: 8. Germline CDR1 and CDR2: SGHVS and FQNEAQ. In DNA, the CDR3 is TGTGCCAGCAGCGAAACCGGGACAGGGGTTACTGAAGCTTTCTTT. Its translation: CASSETGTGVTEAFF.

This chain joins TRBV5-1 and TRBJ2-7; 10 bases map to TRBD2. With V trimmed by 4 bases and J by 4 bases, 5 bases remained unmatched. The CDR3 has 14 amino acids. CDR1 SGHRS and CDR2 YFSETQ come from the germline V gene. CDR3 DNA: TGCGCCAGCAGCCCCAGCGGGGGGGGATACGAGCAGTACTTC. It specifies CASSPSGGGYEQYF. The full variable domain, rest sourced from reference TRBV5-1 and TRBJ2-7, is KAGVTQTPRYLIKTRGQQVTLSCSPISGHRSVSWYQQTPGQGLQFLFEYFSETQRNKGNFPGRFSGRQFSNSRSEMNVSTLELGDSALYLCASSPSGGGYEQYFGPGTRLTVT.

The V call is TRBV6-5, the J call TRBJ2-3, with D tentatively TRBD2 (5 bases). The germline V and J ends were trimmed by 6 bases and 3 bases, with 13 bases remaining between them. The CDR3 totals 14 residues. The germline V gene has CDR1 MNHEY and CDR2 SVGAGI. DNA for the CDR3: TGTGCCAGCAGCGGTCGGGGAAGGACAGATACGCAGTATTTT. Protein: CASSGRGRTDTQYF.

CDR3 protein: CASSLWTGGAYF. The CDR3 DNA is TGTGCCAGCAGCTTATGGACAGGGGGCGCGTACTTC. The chain uses TRBV11-2 and TRBJ2-7, with TRBD1 matching over 11 bases. The ends lost 2 bases at V and 12 bases at J; junction bases unmatched: 3. CDR3 length: 12 amino acids. Germline values: CDR1 SGHAT, CDR2 FQNNGV.

The rearrangement uses TRBV30 and TRBJ1-5, with D maybe TRBD1 (6 bases). This CDR3 region has 16 residues. Trimming pared 2 bases from V and 0 bases from J, leaving 14 bases between. The V gene's germline CDR1 is GTSNPN and CDR2 SVGIG (reference sequence). The CDR3 coding sequence is TGTGCCTGGAGTCTCGGGGGGGCCCGTAGCAATCAGCCCCAGCATTTT. Translation gives CAWSLGGARSNQPQHF. Looking up the rest from reference TRBV30 and TRBJ1-5 gives the full variable domain: SQTIHQWPATLVQPVGSPLSLECTVEGTSNPNLYWYRQAAGRGLQLLFYSVGIGQISSEVPQNLSASRPQDRQFILSSKKLLLSDSGFYLCAWSLGGARSNQPQHFGDGTRLSIL.

V gene TRBV6-2 or TRBV6-3 combines with J gene TRBJ1-5; the match to TRBD1 covers 9 bases. Germline V CDR1 and CDR2: MNHEY, SVGEGT. V was pared by 3 bases and J by 4 bases, with 10 bases of the junction left unmatched. This CDR3 contains 17 residues. The chain's CDR3 is CASSYGGQGTLNQPQHF. For the CDR3, the DNA is TGTGCCAGCAGTTATGGTGGACAGGGGACGCTAAATCAGCCCCAGCATTTT.

This chain uses TRBV6-5 with TRBJ1-6; D is ambiguous. Germline V gene data show CDR1 as MNHEY and CDR2 as SVGAGI. CDR3 length: 15 residues. The V end lost 4 bases, the J end lost 7 bases, and 14 bases lay between the germline ends. The CDR3: CASSSILGENSPLHF. DNA for the CDR3: TGTGCCAGCAGTTCCATACTCGGGGAAAATTCACCCCTCCACTTT.

The V gene is TRBV5-1, the J gene TRBJ2-1; perhaps TRBD1 as D (6 bases). V gave up 0 bases and J gave up 4 bases, with 14 bases separating them. Germline V gene data show CDR1 as SGHRS and CDR2 as YFSETQ. The CDR3 contains 16 residues. CDR3: CASSLVATGKYNEQFF. The CDR3 region has the DNA TGCGCCAGCAGCTTGGTTGCCACAGGGAAATACAATGAGCAGTTCTTC.

The gene calls are TRBV7-8 and TRBJ1-1; D is possibly TRBD1 (6 bases). Trimming pared 5 bases from V and 1 base from J, leaving 11 bases between. From germline, CDR1 is SGHVS and CDR2 FQNEAQ. The CDR3 length is 14 residues. In DNA, the CDR3 is TGTGCCAGCAGCCCCCGAGGGGGGAACACTGAAGCTTTCTTT. Encoded protein: CASSPRGGNTEAFF.

V gene TRBV18 combines with J gene TRBJ2-3; 14 bases agree with TRBD2. Looked up from germline, CDR1 is KGHSH and CDR2 is LQKENI. The CDR3 consists of 18 residues. V shed 2 bases and J 3 bases; nucleotides not matched to a gene: 7. In nucleotides, the CDR3 is TGTGCCAGCTCACCAGGGCGACTAGCGGGGGGGCCAACAGATACGCAGTATTTT. Translation gives CASSPGRLAGGPTDTQYF. The full variable domain, its missing parts supplied by reference TRBV18 and TRBJ2-3, is NAGVMQNPRHLVRRRGQEARLRCSPMKGHSHVYWYRQLPEEGLKFMVYLQKENIIDESGMPKERFSAEFPKEGPSILRIQQVVRGDSAAYFCASSPGRLAGGPTDTQYFGPGTRLTVL.

This chain uses TRBV5-1 with TRBJ2-3; TRBD2 might be the D (5 bases). V was trimmed by 4 bases and J by 1 base, leaving 10 bases between them. This CDR3 contains 14 residues. Germline CDR1 SGHRS, CDR2 YFSETQ. The CDR3 region has the DNA TGCGCCAGCAGCCAGGTGGAGGGCACAGATACGCAGTATTTT. It codes for CASSQVEGTDTQYF.

This chain connects TRBV3-1 (or the pseudogene TRBV3-2) to TRBJ2-1; 10 nucleotides align to TRBD2. The junction had 7 bases not matched to a gene; V was cut back by 6 bases and J by 14 bases. Per germline, CDR1 LGHDT and CDR2 YNNKEL (reference sequence). The CDR3 covers 12 residues. The CDR3 coding sequence is TGTGCCAGCAGTATTAGCGGGGGGCAGGAGTTCTTC. This sequence encodes CASSISGGQEFF.

The CDR3 DNA follows: TGTGCCAGCAGCCCCAGACTAGCGATTGCCGGGGAGCTGTTTTTT. Its protein product is CASSPRLAIAGELFF. The chain carries TRBV3-1 (or the pseudogene TRBV3-2) and TRBJ2-2; 8 nucleotides match TRBD2. This CDR3 region has 15 residues. V trimming: 4 bases; J trimming: 6 bases; junction bases outside the gene matches: 7. Looked up from germline, CDR1 is LGHDT and CDR2 is YNNKEL (reference sequence).

This clone has more than one count but fewer than ten. The chain's CDR3 is CASRPPGVTNTEAFF. CDR3 bases: TGTGCCAGCAGGCCTCCAGGGGTAACGAACACTGAAGCTTTCTTT. This rearrangement joins TRBV7-2 to TRBJ1-1, with D perhaps TRBD1 (6 bases). Germline values: CDR1 SGHTA, CDR2 FQGNSA. The CDR3 is made up of 15 amino acids. V was shortened by 6 bases and J by 1 base, with 15 bases between the two germline ends.

This chain links TRBV7-9 with TRBJ2-5, with 10 nucleotides matching TRBD2. Per the germline V gene, CDR1 is SEHNR and CDR2 is FQNEAQ (reference sequence). The CDR3 extends over 12 amino acids. V dropped 1 base and J dropped 14; count of bases not matched to a gene: 4. The CDR3 region is CASSLGLAGLYF. CDR3 sequence (DNA): TGTGCCAGCAGCTTAGGACTAGCGGGCCTCTACTTC. Using reference TRBV7-9 and TRBJ2-5 for the parts outside the CDR3, the full variable domain is DTGVSQNPRHKITKRGQNVTFRCDPISEHNRLYWYRQTLGQGPEFLTYFQNEAQLEKSRLLSDRFSAERPKGSFSTLEIQRTEQGDSAMYLCASSLGLAGLYFGPGTRLLVL.

This sequence joins TRBV6-5 and TRBJ1-2; D unclear. The V and J ends lost 0 bases and 8 bases respectively, with 13 bases between them. In germline, CDR1 is MNHEY, CDR2 SVGAGI. The CDR3 has 14 residues. For the CDR3, the DNA is TGTGCCAGCAGTTACTCGGGTGGAGCCATGGGCTACACCTTC. Translating gives CASSYSGGAMGYTF.

V gene TRBV20-1 combines with J gene TRBJ2-5; D is ambiguous. V was cut by 5 bases and J by 3 bases, with 4 bases left in between. This CDR3 is built from 10 residues. CDR1 and CDR2 (germline): DFQATT, SNEGSKA (reference sequence). The CDR3 region is CSASEETQYF. The CDR3 bases are TGCAGTGCTTCAGAAGAGACCCAGTACTTC.

Details on this clone: One junction end disagrees with the germline gene, perhaps due to a read error. CDR3 residues: CASSVQGLAAYSEQFF. DNA for the CDR3: TGTGCCAGCAGTGTTCAAGGACTAGCGGCCTACAGTGAGCAGTTCTTC. The J gene is TRBJ2-1, the V gene TRBV2, with TRBD2 matching over 10 bases. Germline CDR1 and CDR2: SNHLY and FYNNEI. The CDR3 loop spans 16 amino acids. The full variable domain, rest sourced from reference TRBV2 and TRBJ2-1, is EPEVTQTPSHQVTQMGQEVILRCVPISNHLYFYWYRQILGQKVEFLVSFYNNEISEKSEIFDDQFSVERPDGSNFTLKIRSTKLEDSAMYFCASSVQGLAAYSEQFFGPGTRLTVL.

The genes are TRBV7-6 and TRBJ1-3; TRBD1 might be the D (5 bases). This CDR3 region has 15 residues. The germline V and J ends were trimmed by 5 bases and 0 bases, with 11 bases remaining between them. Germline CDR1 SGHVS, CDR2 FNYEAQ. CDR3 residues: CASSVDSYSGNTIYF. CDR3 in DNA: TGTGCCAGCAGCGTAGACAGCTACTCTGGAAACACCATATATTTT.

This chain joins TRBV14 and TRBJ1-3; 8 nucleotides align to TRBD1. Germline CDR1 is SGHDN and CDR2 is FVKESK. With V trimmed by 6 bases and J by 1 base, 2 bases remained unmatched. CDR3 length: 14 amino acids. CDR3 sequence (DNA): TGTGCCAGCAGAAGGACAGGGTCTGGAAACACCATATATTTT. This gives the protein CASRRTGSGNTIYF.

The chain joins TRBV7-2 to TRBJ1-5; 10 positions agree with TRBD1. This CDR3 has 19 residues. Unmatched junction bases numbered 15, after V lost 4 bases and J lost 3 bases. Per the germline V gene, CDR1 is SGHTA and CDR2 is FQGNSA. CDR3 nucleotides: TGTGCCAGCAGCTATACGAGCACAGGGGGACAGGGGCTCAATCAGCCCCAGCATTTT. Translating it yields CASSYTSTGGQGLNQPQHF.

This clone was counted between two and nine times. The rearrangement uses TRBV7-2 and TRBJ2-7; perhaps TRBD1 as D (6 bases). Trimming took off 6 bases at V and 3 bases at J, with 12 bases between the two ends. The germline CDR1 and CDR2 sequences are SGHTA and FQGNSA. The CDR3 length is 13 residues. In DNA form, the CDR3 reads TGTGCCAGCAGACAATCAGGGGACTACGAGCAGTACTTC. Protein product: CASRQSGDYEQYF. Using reference TRBV7-2 and TRBJ2-7 for the parts outside the CDR3, the full variable domain is GAGVSQSPSNKVTEKGKDVELRCDPISGHTALYWYRQSLGQGLEFLIYFQGNSAPDKSGLPSDRFSAERTGGSVSTLTIQRTQQEDSAVYLCASRQSGDYEQYFGPGTRLTVT.

The chain employs TRBV14 and TRBJ2-7; weak D call: TRBD2 (5 bases). V lost 6 bases, J lost 5 bases, and 23 bases lay in between. This CDR3 contains 16 residues. CDR1 is SGHDN and CDR2 is FVKESK in the germline V gene. As DNA, the CDR3 is TGTGCCAGCAGTCCAGAGGGCAGAATATTACGTCACGAGCAGTACTTC. Translation gives CASSPEGRILRHEQYF.